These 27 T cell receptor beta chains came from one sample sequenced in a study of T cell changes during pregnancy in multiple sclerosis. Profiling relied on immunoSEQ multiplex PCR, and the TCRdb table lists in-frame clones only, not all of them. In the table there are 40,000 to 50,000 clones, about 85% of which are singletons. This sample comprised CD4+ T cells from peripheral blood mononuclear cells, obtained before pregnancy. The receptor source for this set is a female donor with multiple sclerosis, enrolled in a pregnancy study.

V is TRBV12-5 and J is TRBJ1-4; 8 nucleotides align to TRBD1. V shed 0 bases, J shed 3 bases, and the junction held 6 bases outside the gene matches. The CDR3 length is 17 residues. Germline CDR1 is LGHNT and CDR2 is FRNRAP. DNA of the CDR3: TGTGCTAGTGGTTTGGTCCAGGGGGCACGCCCTAATGAAAAACTGTTTTTT. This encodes CASGLVQGARPNEKLFF.

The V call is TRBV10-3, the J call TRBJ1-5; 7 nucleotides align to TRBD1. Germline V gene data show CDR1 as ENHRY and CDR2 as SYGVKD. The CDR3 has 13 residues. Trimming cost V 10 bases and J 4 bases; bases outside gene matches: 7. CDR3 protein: CATRDSLNQPQHF. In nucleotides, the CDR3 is TGTGCCACAAGGGACAGCTTAAATCAGCCCCAGCATTTT.

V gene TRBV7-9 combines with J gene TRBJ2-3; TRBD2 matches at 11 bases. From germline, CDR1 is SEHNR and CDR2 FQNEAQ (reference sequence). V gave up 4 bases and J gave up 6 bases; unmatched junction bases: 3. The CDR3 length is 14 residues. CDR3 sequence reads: CASSYLAGGDTQYF. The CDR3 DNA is TGTGCCAGCAGCTATCTAGCGGGGGGTGATACGCAGTATTTT.

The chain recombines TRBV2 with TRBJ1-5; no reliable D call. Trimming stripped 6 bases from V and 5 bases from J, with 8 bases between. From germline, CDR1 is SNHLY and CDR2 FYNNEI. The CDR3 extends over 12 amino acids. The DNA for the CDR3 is TGTGCCAGCAGGGCCTCGTATCAGCCCCAGCATTTT. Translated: CASRASYQPQHF.

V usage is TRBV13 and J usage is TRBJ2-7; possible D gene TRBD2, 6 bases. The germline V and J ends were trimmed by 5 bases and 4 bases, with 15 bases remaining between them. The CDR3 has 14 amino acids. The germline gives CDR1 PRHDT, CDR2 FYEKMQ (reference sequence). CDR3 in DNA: TGTGCCAGCAGCCCCCTGGGGAGGAGATACGAGCAGTACTTC. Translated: CASSPLGRRYEQYF.

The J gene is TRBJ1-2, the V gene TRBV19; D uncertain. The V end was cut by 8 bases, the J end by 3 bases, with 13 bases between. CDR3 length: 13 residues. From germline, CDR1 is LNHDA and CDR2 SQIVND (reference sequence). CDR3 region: CASGGLGYYGYTF. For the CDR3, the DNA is TGTGCCAGTGGAGGTTTAGGGTACTATGGCTACACCTTC. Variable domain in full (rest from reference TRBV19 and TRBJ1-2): DGGITQSPKYLFRKEGQNVTLSCEQNLNHDAMYWYRQDPGQGLRLIYYSQIVNDFQKGDIAEGYSVSREKKESFPLTVTSAQKNPTAFYLCASGGLGYYGYTFGSGTRLTVV.

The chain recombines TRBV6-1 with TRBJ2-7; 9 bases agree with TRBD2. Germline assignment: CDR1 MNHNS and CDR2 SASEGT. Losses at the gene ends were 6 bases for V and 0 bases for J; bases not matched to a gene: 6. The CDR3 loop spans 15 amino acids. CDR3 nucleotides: TGTGCCAGCAGGATTAGCGGGAGTGGCTCCTACGAGCAGTACTTC. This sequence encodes CASRISGSGSYEQYF.

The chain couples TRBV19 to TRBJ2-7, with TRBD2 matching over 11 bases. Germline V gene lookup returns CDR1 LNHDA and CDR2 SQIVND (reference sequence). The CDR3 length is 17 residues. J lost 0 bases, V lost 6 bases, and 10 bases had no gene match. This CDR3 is CASRPNSGTSGSYEQYF. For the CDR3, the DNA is TGTGCCAGTAGACCAAATTCCGGGACTAGCGGCTCCTACGAGCAGTACTTC.

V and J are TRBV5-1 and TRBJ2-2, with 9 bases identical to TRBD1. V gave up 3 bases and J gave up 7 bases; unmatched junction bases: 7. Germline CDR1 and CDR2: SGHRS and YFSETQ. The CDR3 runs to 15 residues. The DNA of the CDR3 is TGCGCCAGCAGCTATACAGGGGGCGCGGGCGGGGAGCTGTTTTTT. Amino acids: CASSYTGGAGGELFF.

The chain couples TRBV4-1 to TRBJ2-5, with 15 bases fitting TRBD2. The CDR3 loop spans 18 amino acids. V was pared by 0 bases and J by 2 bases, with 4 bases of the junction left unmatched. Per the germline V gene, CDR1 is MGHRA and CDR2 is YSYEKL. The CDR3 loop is CASSQDLGLAGGQETQYF. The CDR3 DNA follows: TGCGCCAGCAGCCAAGATCTGGGACTAGCGGGGGGTCAAGAGACCCAGTACTTC.

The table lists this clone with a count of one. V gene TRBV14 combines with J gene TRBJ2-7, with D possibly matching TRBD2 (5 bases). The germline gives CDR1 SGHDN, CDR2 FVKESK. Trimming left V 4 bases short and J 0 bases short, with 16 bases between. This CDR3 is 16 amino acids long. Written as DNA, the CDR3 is TGTGCCAGCAGCCTCCGTCATACGGGATTCTCCTACGAGCAGTACTTC. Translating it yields CASSLRHTGFSYEQYF. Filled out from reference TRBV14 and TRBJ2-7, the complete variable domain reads EAGVTQFPSHSVIEKGQTVTLRCDPISGHDNLYWYRRVMGKEIKFLLHFVKESKQDESGMPNNRFLAERTGGTYSTLKVQPAELEDSGVYFCASSLRHTGFSYEQYFGPGTRLTVT.

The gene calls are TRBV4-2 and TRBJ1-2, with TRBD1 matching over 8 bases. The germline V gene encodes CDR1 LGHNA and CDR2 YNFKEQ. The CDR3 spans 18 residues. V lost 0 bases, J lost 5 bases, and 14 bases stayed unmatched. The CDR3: CASSQELNGQRTGYGYTF. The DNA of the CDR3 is TGTGCCAGCAGCCAAGAGTTAAATGGTCAGAGGACAGGGTATGGCTACACCTTC.

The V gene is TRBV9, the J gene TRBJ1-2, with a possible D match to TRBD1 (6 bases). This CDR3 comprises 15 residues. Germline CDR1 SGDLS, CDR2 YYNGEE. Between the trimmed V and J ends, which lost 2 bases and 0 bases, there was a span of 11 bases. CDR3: CASSVQGQANYGYTF. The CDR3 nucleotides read TGTGCCAGCAGCGTTCAGGGGCAAGCTAACTATGGCTACACCTTC. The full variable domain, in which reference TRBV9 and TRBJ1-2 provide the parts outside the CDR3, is DSGVTQTPKHLITATGQRVTLRCSPRSGDLSVYWYQQSLDQGLQFLIQYYNGEERAKGNILERFSAQQFPDLHSELNLSSLELGDSALYFCASSVQGQANYGYTFGSGTRLTVV.

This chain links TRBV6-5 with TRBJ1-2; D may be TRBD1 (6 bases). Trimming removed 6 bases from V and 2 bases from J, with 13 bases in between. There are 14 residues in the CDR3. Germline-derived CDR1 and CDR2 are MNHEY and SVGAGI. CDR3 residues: CASRGPGENYGYTF. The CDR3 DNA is TGTGCCAGCAGGGGACCAGGGGAAAACTATGGCTACACCTTC.

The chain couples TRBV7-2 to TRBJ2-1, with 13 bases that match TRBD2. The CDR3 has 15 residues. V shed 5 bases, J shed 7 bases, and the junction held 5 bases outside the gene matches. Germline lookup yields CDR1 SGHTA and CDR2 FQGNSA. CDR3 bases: TGTGCCAGCAGCCCGGGACTAGCGGGAAGGAATGAGCAGTTCTTC. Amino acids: CASSPGLAGRNEQFF. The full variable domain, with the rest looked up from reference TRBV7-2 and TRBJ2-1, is GAGVSQSPSNKVTEKGKDVELRCDPISGHTALYWYRQSLGQGLEFLIYFQGNSAPDKSGLPSDRFSAERTGGSVSTLTIQRTQQEDSAVYLCASSPGLAGRNEQFFGPGTRLTVL.

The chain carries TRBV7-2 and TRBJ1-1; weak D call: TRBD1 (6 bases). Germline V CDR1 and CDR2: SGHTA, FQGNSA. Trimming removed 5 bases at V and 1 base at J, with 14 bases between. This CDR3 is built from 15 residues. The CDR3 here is CASSHLTTGNTEAFF. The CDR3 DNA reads TGTGCCAGCAGCCATCTTACGACAGGGAACACTGAAGCTTTCTTT.

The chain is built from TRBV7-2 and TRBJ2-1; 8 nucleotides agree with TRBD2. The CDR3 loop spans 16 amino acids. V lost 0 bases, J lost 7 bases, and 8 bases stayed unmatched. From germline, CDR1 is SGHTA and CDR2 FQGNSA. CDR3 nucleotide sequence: TGTGCCAGCAGCTTAGCGGGCGGGGGGTTCAGAAATGAGCAGTTCTTC. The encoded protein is CASSLAGGGFRNEQFF. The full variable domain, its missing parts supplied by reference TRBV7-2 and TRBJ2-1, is GAGVSQSPSNKVTEKGKDVELRCDPISGHTALYWYRQSLGQGLEFLIYFQGNSAPDKSGLPSDRFSAERTGGSVSTLTIQRTQQEDSAVYLCASSLAGGGFRNEQFFGPGTRLTVL.

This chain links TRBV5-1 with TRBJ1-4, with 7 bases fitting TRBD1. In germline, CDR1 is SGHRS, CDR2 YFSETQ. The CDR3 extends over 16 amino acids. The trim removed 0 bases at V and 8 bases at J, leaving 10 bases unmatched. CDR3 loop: CASSLVNRGPQEKLFF. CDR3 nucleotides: TGCGCCAGCAGCTTGGTAAACAGGGGTCCCCAAGAAAAACTGTTTTTT.

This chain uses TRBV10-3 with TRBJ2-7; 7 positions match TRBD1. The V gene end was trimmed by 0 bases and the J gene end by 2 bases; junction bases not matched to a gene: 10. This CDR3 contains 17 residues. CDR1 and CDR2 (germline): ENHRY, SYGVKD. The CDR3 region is CAISESPDRVNPYEQYF. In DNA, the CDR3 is TGTGCCATCAGTGAGTCACCCGACAGGGTAAACCCCTACGAGCAGTACTTC.

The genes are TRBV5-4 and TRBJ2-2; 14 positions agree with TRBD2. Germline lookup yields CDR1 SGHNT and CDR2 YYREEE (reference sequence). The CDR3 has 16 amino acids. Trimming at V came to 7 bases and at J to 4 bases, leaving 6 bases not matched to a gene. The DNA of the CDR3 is TGTGCCAGCGGGACTAGCGGGAGCTCTGGCACCGGGGAGCTGTTTTTT. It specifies CASGTSGSSGTGELFF.

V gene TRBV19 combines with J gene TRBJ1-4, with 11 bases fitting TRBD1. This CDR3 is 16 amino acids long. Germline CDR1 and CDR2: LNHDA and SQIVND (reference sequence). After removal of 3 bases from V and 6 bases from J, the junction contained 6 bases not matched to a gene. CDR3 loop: CASSIGWGQGDEKLFF. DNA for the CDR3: TGTGCCAGTAGTATCGGCTGGGGACAGGGGGATGAAAAACTGTTTTTT.

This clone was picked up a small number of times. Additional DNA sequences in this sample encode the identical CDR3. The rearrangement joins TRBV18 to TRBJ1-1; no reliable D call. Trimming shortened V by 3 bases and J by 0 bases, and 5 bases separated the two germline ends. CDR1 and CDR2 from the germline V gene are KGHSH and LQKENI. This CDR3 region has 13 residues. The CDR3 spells CASSPGLNTEAFF. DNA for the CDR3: TGTGCCAGCTCACCTGGGCTGAACACTGAAGCTTTCTTT.

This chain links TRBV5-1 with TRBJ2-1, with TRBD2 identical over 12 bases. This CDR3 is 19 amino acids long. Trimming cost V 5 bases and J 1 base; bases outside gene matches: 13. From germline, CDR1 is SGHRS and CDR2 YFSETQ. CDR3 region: CASSTLGLAGGRSYNEQFF. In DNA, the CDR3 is TGCGCCAGCAGTACGCTGGGGCTAGCGGGGGGGCGGTCCTACAATGAGCAGTTCTTC.

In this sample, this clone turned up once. The CDR3 sequence: CASSELQHNEKLFF. In DNA, the CDR3 is TGTGCCAGCAGTGAATTACAGCATAATGAAAAACTGTTTTTT. The chain employs TRBV25-1 and TRBJ1-4; D is uncertain. The CDR3 totals 14 residues. The germline V and J ends were trimmed by 1 base and 4 bases, with 7 bases remaining between them. The germline gives CDR1 MGHDK, CDR2 SYGVNS.

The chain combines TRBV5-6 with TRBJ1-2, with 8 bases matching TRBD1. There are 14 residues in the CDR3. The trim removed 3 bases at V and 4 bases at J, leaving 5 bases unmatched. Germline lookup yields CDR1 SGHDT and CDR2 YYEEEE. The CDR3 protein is CASSYQGAGYGYTF. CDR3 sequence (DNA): TGTGCCAGCAGCTACCAGGGGGCTGGCTATGGCTACACCTTC.

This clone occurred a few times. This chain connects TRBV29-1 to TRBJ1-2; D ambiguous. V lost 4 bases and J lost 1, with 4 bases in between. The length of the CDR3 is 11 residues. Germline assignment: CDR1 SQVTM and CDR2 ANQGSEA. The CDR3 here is CSVALNYGYTF. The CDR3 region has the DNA TGCAGCGTTGCCCTTAACTATGGCTACACCTTC.

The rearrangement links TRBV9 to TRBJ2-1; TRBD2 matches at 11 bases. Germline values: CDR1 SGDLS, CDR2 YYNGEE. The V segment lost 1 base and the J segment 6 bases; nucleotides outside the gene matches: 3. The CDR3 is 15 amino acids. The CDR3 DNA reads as TGTGCCAGCAGCGTAACTAGCGGGGGTGGCAATGAGCAGTTCTTC. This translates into CASSVTSGGGNEQFF.